The 16 T cell receptor beta chains given below trace back to one sample, sequenced in a study of T cell responses to AZD1222 COVID-19 vaccine. TCRdb keeps only in-frame clones here, not all; method: immunoSEQ multiplex PCR. Of 100,000 to 150,000 clones in the sample, around 86% were seen once. Material: peripheral blood, obtained 28 days after the second AZD1222 dose. Receptors were obtained from an adult who received the AZD1222 COVID-19 vaccine.

The chain joins TRBV19 to TRBJ1-4; TRBD1 is a possible D gene (6 bases). Germline V gene lookup returns CDR1 LNHDA and CDR2 SQIVND (reference sequence). V was clipped by 6 bases and J by 1 base, with 15 bases between them. CDR3 size: 16 residues. This chain's CDR3 is CASSPRQDRTNEKLFF. CDR3 DNA: TGTGCCAGTAGCCCGAGACAGGACCGAACTAATGAAAAACTGTTTTTT.

The V gene is TRBV21-1, the J gene TRBJ1-2; TRBD1 is the table's D call and was not checked against the DNA. TRBV21-1 represents a pseudogene. This CDR3 is built from 12 residues. CDR3 in DNA: TGTGCCAGCAGCAATGGGCTCTATGGCTACACCTTC. Its protein is CASSNGLYGYTF.

The chain joins TRBV19 to TRBJ2-1; 9 bases fit TRBD1. V gave up 7 bases and J gave up 4 bases; unmatched junction bases: 2. CDR3 size: 13 residues. Germline V gene sequence: CDR1 LNHDA, CDR2 SQIVND (reference sequence). The CDR3 reads CASIDRGYNEQFF. In DNA, the CDR3 is TGTGCCAGTATAGACAGGGGGTACAATGAGCAGTTCTTC.

The genes are TRBV6-6 and TRBJ1-4, with D hard to call. The germline V gene encodes CDR1 MNHNY and CDR2 SVGAGI (reference sequence). V was trimmed by 6 bases and J by 4 bases, leaving 18 bases between them. This CDR3 comprises 16 residues. In nucleotides, the CDR3 is TGTGCCAGCAGGAAAGTGGATAGCCTTAATAATGAAAAACTGTTTTTT. As protein: CASRKVDSLNNEKLFF.

The chain carries TRBV6-5 and TRBJ1-1; D unresolved. Germline values: CDR1 MNHEY, CDR2 SVGAGI. Trimming pared 0 bases from V and 2 bases from J, leaving 10 bases between. The CDR3 runs 15 residues. The CDR3 sequence is CASSYSTRGNTEAFF. CDR3 bases: TGTGCCAGCAGTTACTCGACTCGGGGTAACACTGAAGCTTTCTTT.

This clone was recorded once. V is TRBV7-2 and J is TRBJ2-1, with a possible D match to TRBD2 (6 bases). CDR1 SGHTA and CDR2 FQGNSA come from the germline V gene. V shed 4 bases and J shed 7 bases, with 11 bases lying between them. This CDR3 has 13 amino acids. CDR3 sequence (DNA): TGTGCCAGCAGCTCCTTTGGGAGGAATGAGCAGTTCTTC. It encodes CASSSFGRNEQFF. The whole variable domain, remainder taken from reference TRBV7-2 and TRBJ2-1, is GAGVSQSPSNKVTEKGKDVELRCDPISGHTALYWYRQSLGQGLEFLIYFQGNSAPDKSGLPSDRFSAERTGGSVSTLTIQRTQQEDSAVYLCASSSFGRNEQFFGPGTRLTVL.

V usage is TRBV2 and J usage is TRBJ1-6, with D possibly TRBD1 on 5 matching bases. With 7 bases removed from V and 12 bases from J, the gap between germline ends came to 13 bases. In germline, CDR1 is SNHLY, CDR2 FYNNEI. The CDR3 has 12 amino acids. The CDR3 DNA reads as TGTGCCAGCAACAGGCGTGGGTTACCCCTCCACTTT. It is translated as CASNRRGLPLHF.

The chain is built from TRBV7-9 and TRBJ1-3; D not certain. The germline V gene has CDR1 SEHNR and CDR2 FQNEAQ (reference sequence). V dropped 2 bases and J dropped 1 base, with 3 bases sitting between them. The CDR3 spans 13 residues. The CDR3 protein is CASSLQSGNTIYF. The DNA for the CDR3 is TGTGCCAGCAGCTTACAATCTGGAAACACCATATATTTT.

The rearrangement joins TRBV19 to TRBJ1-1, with 7 positions matching TRBD1. Germline lookup yields CDR1 LNHDA and CDR2 SQIVND (reference sequence). This CDR3 spans 15 amino acids. With V trimmed by 6 bases and J by 0 bases, 7 bases remained unmatched. Written as DNA, the CDR3 is TGTGCCAGTAGGAGAGGGGGCGGAGTGAACACTGAAGCTTTCTTT. Its protein is CASRRGGGVNTEAFF.

In this sample, this clone turned up a few times. This chain uses TRBV6-5 with TRBJ1-2; 9 bases fit TRBD1. CDR3 length: 15 amino acids. The J segment lost 7 bases and the V segment lost 2 bases, leaving 8 bases of the junction unmatched. The V gene's germline CDR1 is MNHEY and CDR2 SVGAGI. The CDR3 bases are TGTGCCAGCAGTTACACTAACAGGGGGCGGGGTGGCTACACCTTC. This sequence encodes CASSYTNRGRGGYTF.

The chain is built from TRBV19 and TRBJ1-2; D uncertain. The V gene lost 0 bases and the J gene lost 3 bases, with 11 bases spanning the gap. Germline V gene sequence: CDR1 LNHDA, CDR2 SQIVND (reference sequence). CDR3 length equals 15 residues. CDR3: CASSIDSWEDYGYTF. The DNA for the CDR3 is TGTGCCAGTAGTATAGATAGCTGGGAGGACTATGGCTACACCTTC.

V gene TRBV7-3 combines with J gene TRBJ1-2; TRBD1 aligns across 12 bases. The CDR3 spans 15 residues. The germline V gene has CDR1 SGHTA and CDR2 FQGTGA. With 0 bases clipped from V and 8 bases from J, the junction kept 4 bases outside the gene matches. The CDR3 loop is CASSLTRDRGRGYTF. In DNA, the CDR3 is TGTGCCAGCAGCTTAACCCGGGACAGGGGGCGAGGCTACACCTTC. The complete variable domain, with remaining parts taken from reference TRBV7-3 and TRBJ1-2, reads GAGVSQTPSNKVTEKGKYVELRCDPISGHTALYWYRQSLGQGPEFLIYFQGTGAADDSGLPNDRFFAVRPEGSVSTLKIQRTERGDSAVYLCASSLTRDRGRGYTFGSGTRLTVV.

The genes are TRBV30 and TRBJ2-2, with 7 bases matching TRBD2. From germline, CDR1 is GTSNPN and CDR2 SVGIG (reference sequence). The CDR3 spans 16 residues. The ends lost 3 bases at V and 4 bases at J; junction bases unmatched: 11. CDR3 loop: CAWRGLTWGGTGELFF. CDR3 sequence (DNA): TGTGCCTGGAGAGGCCTGACATGGGGGGGCACCGGGGAGCTGTTTTTT.

The chain uses TRBV2 and TRBJ2-5, with D perhaps TRBD1 or TRBD2 (6 bases each). V lost 3 bases to trimming and J lost 4 bases, with 12 bases between them. Per the germline V gene, CDR1 is SNHLY and CDR2 is FYNNEI. The CDR3 spans 14 residues. CDR3 DNA: TGTGCCAGCAGTGACTATGGGGGGCCAGAGACCCAGTACTTC. Translation: CASSDYGGPETQYF.

This chain connects TRBV10-1 to TRBJ2-2, with 9 bases aligning to TRBD2. Looked up from germline, CDR1 is WNHNN and CDR2 is SYGVQD (reference sequence). CDR3 length: 16 residues. The V and J ends lost 3 bases and 0 bases, in that order; junction bases with no gene match: 2. The CDR3 spells CASSEVAGANTGELFF. As DNA, the CDR3 is TGCGCCAGCAGTGAAGTAGCGGGGGCGAACACCGGGGAGCTGTTTTTT.

This chain connects TRBV7-3 to TRBJ1-2, with no clear D. The CDR3 is 13 amino acids. Trimming removed 1 base at V and 8 bases at J, with 11 bases between. Germline CDR1 SGHTA, CDR2 FQGTGA. In DNA form, the CDR3 reads TGTGCCAGCAGCTTAATAACCGGAAGGGGCTACACCTTC. Translating it yields CASSLITGRGYTF. The whole variable domain, remainder taken from reference TRBV7-3 and TRBJ1-2, is GAGVSQTPSNKVTEKGKYVELRCDPISGHTALYWYRQSLGQGPEFLIYFQGTGAADDSGLPNDRFFAVRPEGSVSTLKIQRTERGDSAVYLCASSLITGRGYTFGSGTRLTVV.